Given below is one T cell receptor beta chain in context. Its antigen is not known. These data come from a study of vaccination and CD4 T cells after COVID-19. Treatment in this sample: approximately 9-day PBMC culture with coronavirus spike peptide pools or control peptides (ViraFEST assay). Germline trimming cut 7 bases from V and 6 bases from J; bases unmatched to any gene: 15. There are 15 residues in the CDR3. Germline-derived CDR1 and CDR2 are DFQATT and SNEGSKA (reference sequence). Researchers used the Oncomine TCR Beta short-read assay to sequence DNA from cultured CD4+ T cells. Each CDR3 protein is one row after TCRdb ran MiXCR on the PCR reads. Among roughly 12,000 distinct CDR3 sequences listed, around 64% were seen once.

This chain joins TRBV20-1 and TRBJ2-7; 10 bases align to TRBD1. This receptor was obtained from a human donor who had recovered from COVID-19. Source: CD4+ T cells from blood, cultured in vitro, taken before SARS-CoV-2 vaccination. CDR3 nucleotides: TGCAGTGTCCCCGGGGGGACAGGGGATGCCAGCGAGCAGTACTTC. Its protein is CSVPGGTGDASEQYF.